Below, 21 T cell receptor beta chains from the same sample are listed, as sequenced in a study of neurological immune-mediated disorders. TCRdb recomputed calls from the 5' RACE reads with MiXCR, one row per CDR3 protein. This sample yields about 37,000 distinct CDR3 sequences, of which more than 9% are seen a single time; 3% to 4.5% belongs to the top ten. Material: CD4+ T cells from blood. The receptors originated from a woman aged 25 to 39 with HTLV-1-associated myelopathy (HAM/TSP).

The V gene is TRBV9, the J gene TRBJ2-3; D remains unclear. The length of the CDR3 is 15 residues. The V end was cut by 6 bases, the J end by 3 bases, with 17 bases between. CDR1 and CDR2 (germline): SGDLS, YYNGEE. This chain's CDR3 is CASIFYGKITDTQYF. DNA for the CDR3: TGTGCCAGCATCTTTTACGGTAAAATAACAGATACGCAGTATTTT.

The V call is TRBV7-9, the J call TRBJ1-1; D unresolved. Trimming cost V 5 bases and J 4 bases, with 14 bases left between them. CDR3 length: 14 residues. CDR1 is SEHNR, CDR2 FQNEAQ, per germline (reference sequence). CDR3 in amino acids: CASSPDHGVTEAFF. The CDR3 DNA sequence: TGTGCCAGCAGCCCGGACCATGGTGTCACTGAAGCTTTCTTT.

This clonotype was recorded at least ten times. The chain recombines TRBV20-1 with TRBJ2-7; tentatively, D is TRBD1 or TRBD2 (5 bases each). Germline V gene lookup returns CDR1 DFQATT and CDR2 SNEGSKA (reference sequence). V gave up 2 bases and J gave up 0 bases, with 11 bases separating them. This CDR3 has 14 amino acids. CDR3 residues: CSARPGRNSYEQYF. CDR3 bases: TGCAGTGCTAGACCGGGACGGAACTCCTACGAGCAGTACTTC.

The sample holds one count of this clonotype. This may stem from a read error, because a much larger clone lies one nucleotide away. V is TRBV20-1 and J is TRBJ2-1; 12 bases map to TRBD2. Germline CDR1 and CDR2: DFQATT and SNEGSKA (reference sequence). This CDR3 has 15 residues. The CDR3 loop is CSAKSSGGAYNKQFF. The CDR3 DNA reads as TGCAGTGCCAAATCTAGCGGGGGGGCTTACAATAAGCAGTTCTTC.

This clonotype has at least ten counts. The chain is built from TRBV20-1 and TRBJ1-4; D gene uncertain. The CDR3 spans 13 residues. From germline, CDR1 is DFQATT and CDR2 SNEGSKA (reference sequence). V gave up 3 bases and J gave up 2 bases, with 7 bases separating them. In nucleotides, the CDR3 is TGCAGTGCTAGGGTCAGCACTAATGAAAAACTGTTTTTT. Its protein product is CSARVSTNEKLFF.

This clonotype was counted many times. The J gene is TRBJ1-6, the V gene TRBV6-1; D is unclear. CDR3 length: 15 residues. Deletions cut 8 bases from V and 11 bases from J, with 22 bases between. Germline loops: CDR1 MNHNS, CDR2 SASEGT. CDR3 protein: CASLFFGEFLAPLHF. The CDR3 bases are TGTGCCAGCCTGTTCTTCGGGGAGTTTCTGGCACCCCTCCACTTT.

This clonotype was recorded at least ten times. The J gene is TRBJ2-1, the V gene TRBV20-1; the D gene is possibly TRBD2 (5 bases). Per germline, CDR1 DFQATT and CDR2 SNEGSKA (reference sequence). The CDR3 length is 14 residues. V was cut by 7 bases and J by 8 bases, with 21 bases left in between. The DNA for the CDR3 is TGCAGTGTTCCACGTAGCGTGATAGGCCATGAGCAGTTCTTC. This gives the protein CSVPRSVIGHEQFF.

The chain employs TRBV29-1 and TRBJ1-1; no definite D call. Germline CDR1 and CDR2: SQVTM and ANQGSEA. CDR3 length equals 12 residues. V was cut by 4 bases and J by 7 bases, with 13 bases left in between. The CDR3 DNA is TGCAGCGTTGTAGGTAAGGGTGTTGAAGCTTTCTTT. Translating gives CSVVGKGVEAFF.

This clonotype was seen repeatedly, ten times or more. This chain joins TRBV5-1 and TRBJ2-7; TRBD1 matches at 7 bases. J gave up 7 bases and V 0 bases, and 13 bases lay outside the gene matches. The CDR3 has 16 amino acids. Germline loops: CDR1 SGHRS, CDR2 YFSETQ. CDR3: CASSLGGQVTSGEQYF. CDR3 bases: TGCGCCAGCAGCTTGGGAGGACAGGTAACTTCCGGGGAGCAGTACTTC.

This clonotype is medium-sized (0.01 to 0.1%) by share. V is TRBV20-1 and J is TRBJ1-2; 8 bases are shared with TRBD1. Germline CDR1 is DFQATT and CDR2 is SNEGSKA (reference sequence). J gave up 0 bases and V 0 bases, and 3 bases lay outside the gene matches. The CDR3 spans 15 residues. CDR3 in amino acids: CSAREGTGANYGYTF. DNA for the CDR3: TGCAGTGCTAGAGAGGGGACAGGAGCTAACTATGGCTACACCTTC.

In its sample, this clonotype was seen many times. The chain carries TRBV7-2 and TRBJ1-5; possible D gene TRBD1, 6 bases. CDR1 is SGHTA, CDR2 FQGNSA, per germline. Trimming took 5 bases from V and 2 from J, leaving 13 bases between them. The length of the CDR3 is 15 residues. CDR3 coding DNA: TGTGCCAGCAGCCCGGGGGCAGGGGGCAATCAGCCCCAGCATTTT. Translation: CASSPGAGGNQPQHF.

This clonotype came up many times. This chain links TRBV12-3 or TRBV12-4 with TRBJ1-6; D unresolved. The V and J ends lost 5 bases and 13 bases respectively, with 12 bases between them. The CDR3 spans 12 residues. The CDR3 bases are TGTGCCAGCAGTATCGGAGTTTTGCCCCTCCACTTT. It translates to CASSIGVLPLHF.

Judged by abundance, this clonotype is medium-sized. The V and J genes are TRBV20-1 and TRBJ2-1; possibly TRBD1 for D (5 bases). CDR3 size: 12 residues. Germline CDR1 is DFQATT and CDR2 is SNEGSKA (reference sequence). V dropped 6 bases and J dropped 3 bases, with 9 bases sitting between them. This CDR3 reads CSAKTVYNEQFF. The CDR3 nucleotides read TGCAGTGCAAAGACAGTCTACAATGAGCAGTTCTTC.

This clonotype has a count of ten or more. The chain recombines TRBV20-1 with TRBJ1-1; D possibly corresponds to TRBD1 (5 bases). V was shortened by 1 base and J by 0 bases, with 6 bases between the two germline ends. Germline CDR1 is DFQATT and CDR2 is SNEGSKA (reference sequence). There are 13 residues in the CDR3. The chain's CDR3 is CSARGQMNTEAFF. The CDR3 DNA sequence: TGCAGTGCTAGAGGACAGATGAACACTGAAGCTTTCTTT.

Many counts were recorded for this clonotype. V usage is TRBV7-2 and J usage is TRBJ2-1, with TRBD2 matching over 9 bases. Germline V gene data show CDR1 as SGHTA and CDR2 as FQGNSA. V was pared by 1 base and J by 8 bases, with 9 bases of the junction left unmatched. CDR3 length: 16 residues. CDR3: CASSLVSSGGIYEQFF. For the CDR3, the DNA is TGTGCCAGCAGCTTAGTCAGTAGCGGGGGAATCTATGAGCAGTTCTTC.

This rearrangement joins TRBV7-9 to TRBJ2-5, with D maybe TRBD2 (5 bases). Germline assignment: CDR1 SEHNR and CDR2 FQNEAQ (reference sequence). The ends were cut back, 3 bases at V and 5 bases at J, with 16 bases in the middle. The CDR3 consists of 15 residues. The CDR3 protein is CASSLLSLPGETQYF. The CDR3 DNA reads as TGTGCCAGCAGCTTGCTCAGCCTCCCGGGGGAGACCCAGTACTTC.

The table lists this clonotype with many counts. The J gene is TRBJ2-7, the V gene TRBV20-1; the match to TRBD1 covers 8 bases. Per the germline V gene, CDR1 is DFQATT and CDR2 is SNEGSKA (reference sequence). V was clipped by 0 bases and J by 6 bases; unmatched bases: 4. This CDR3 has 13 amino acids. The CDR3: CSARETGVGEQYF. The CDR3 DNA reads TGCAGTGCTAGAGAGACAGGGGTCGGCGAGCAGTACTTC.

This clonotype was found many times. The rearrangement links TRBV20-1 to TRBJ2-7; 9 bases map to TRBD1. The V segment lost 5 bases and the J segment 6 bases; nucleotides outside the gene matches: 11. CDR1 and CDR2 from the germline V gene are DFQATT and SNEGSKA (reference sequence). The CDR3 is 14 residues long. The CDR3 here is CSALGRDRVPEQYF. CDR3 sequence (DNA): TGCAGTGCTCTCGGCCGGGACAGGGTTCCCGAGCAGTACTTC.

This clonotype was observed at least ten times. V is TRBV12-3 or TRBV12-4 and J is TRBJ2-7, with a possible D match to TRBD1 (5 bases). V was trimmed by 2 bases and J by 6 bases, leaving 11 bases between them. The CDR3 extends over 13 amino acids. Here the CDR3 DNA reads TGTGCCAGCAGTTTACAGGGCCCGGGCGAGCAGTACTTC. Its translation: CASSLQGPGEQYF.

This clonotype was seen repeatedly, ten times or more. The chain combines TRBV9 with TRBJ1-4; the D is unclear. The germline V and J ends were trimmed by 4 bases and 8 bases, with 12 bases remaining between them. This CDR3 is 13 amino acids long. Germline CDR1 SGDLS, CDR2 YYNGEE. The CDR3 loop reads CASSPGPEEKLFF. DNA of the CDR3: TGTGCCAGCAGCCCAGGACCCGAAGAAAAACTGTTTTTT. Full variable domain (rest looked up from reference TRBV9 and TRBJ1-4): DSGVTQTPKHLITATGQRVTLRCSPRSGDLSVYWYQQSLDQGLQFLIQYYNGEERAKGNILERFSAQQFPDLHSELNLSSLELGDSALYFCASSPGPEEKLFFGSGTQLSVL.

This clonotype was found many times. V is TRBV20-1 and J is TRBJ2-1; D is ambiguous. From germline, CDR1 is DFQATT and CDR2 SNEGSKA (reference sequence). The CDR3 runs to 14 residues. Trimming took off 1 base at V and 8 bases at J, with 15 bases between the two ends. The CDR3 DNA follows: TGCAGTGCTAGAGGGGTACTGAGTGGGGATGAGCAGTTCTTC. This codes for CSARGVLSGDEQFF.